These 30 T cell receptor beta chains came from one sample sequenced in a study of T-cell memory formation after mild COVID-19. TCRdb reprocessed the 5' RACE reads via MiXCR and lists one record per CDR3 protein. The sample lists 470,000 or so distinct CDR3 sequences, roughly 18% occurring once. The specimen sequenced was PBMCs or a T cell subset sorted from them (not recorded which). The receptor source for this set is an adult woman who had mild COVID-19 (a few samples of this study predate the infection). Cell type and time point are not known.

This clonotype was observed at least ten times. This sequence joins TRBV6-5 and TRBJ1-3; D is uncertain. Germline V gene sequence: CDR1 MNHEY, CDR2 SVGAGI. The CDR3 has 17 amino acids. V lost 0 bases, J lost 0 bases, and 12 bases lay in between. In DNA, the CDR3 is TGTGCCAGCAGTTACTCACGACAACTGATCTCTGGAAACACCATATATTTT. Its translation: CASSYSRQLISGNTIYF.

The chain uses TRBV12-3 or TRBV12-4 and TRBJ2-5; D gene ambiguous. Trimming shortened V by 6 bases and J by 3 bases, and 8 bases separated the two germline ends. CDR3 length: 12 residues. Here the CDR3 reads CASRSTEETQYF. For the CDR3, the DNA is TGTGCCAGCAGATCGACCGAAGAGACCCAGTACTTC.

V gene TRBV7-8 combines with J gene TRBJ2-2, with a weak D call TRBD1 (5 bases). V shed 1 base and J shed 1 base, with 7 bases lying between them. Germline loops: CDR1 SGHVS, CDR2 FQNEAQ. The CDR3 extends over 15 amino acids. CDR3 sequence: CASSLVTGNTGELFF. In DNA, the CDR3 is TGTGCCAGCAGCTTAGTCACAGGGAACACCGGGGAGCTGTTTTTT.

The CDR3 here is CAWSKGQGQETQYF. The CDR3 DNA reads TGTGCCTGGAGTAAGGGACAGGGCCAAGAGACCCAGTACTTC. The V and J genes are TRBV30 and TRBJ2-5; 9 bases align to TRBD1. This CDR3 has 14 amino acids. V lost 2 bases, J lost 1 base, and 2 bases stayed unmatched. The germline V gene has CDR1 GTSNPN and CDR2 SVGIG (reference sequence).

This clonotype has only a few counts. This chain uses TRBV7-8 with TRBJ2-7; D may be TRBD2 (6 bases). This CDR3 spans 14 amino acids. The germline gives CDR1 SGHVS, CDR2 FQNEAQ. Trimming removed 7 bases at V and 4 bases at J, with 17 bases between. CDR3 DNA sequence: TGTGCCAGCACCCCCCGCGGGATGGGATACGAGCAGTACTTC. Protein sequence: CASTPRGMGYEQYF.

The rearrangement links TRBV7-9 to TRBJ1-2, with 7 bases matching TRBD1. V was pared by 3 bases and J by 4 bases, with 14 bases of the junction left unmatched. The V gene's germline CDR1 is SEHNR and CDR2 FQNEAQ (reference sequence). This CDR3 is built from 17 residues. In DNA, the CDR3 is TGTGCCAGCAGCTTCTCCATACCGGGACAGACAGGCTATGGCTACACCTTC. This codes for CASSFSIPGQTGYGYTF.

Only a few counts were recorded for this clonotype. The V and J genes are TRBV7-9 and TRBJ1-1, with 7 bases fitting TRBD1. Looked up from germline, CDR1 is SEHNR and CDR2 is FQNEAQ (reference sequence). The CDR3 loop spans 15 amino acids. J gave up 5 bases and V 3 bases, and 9 bases lay outside the gene matches. In DNA, the CDR3 is TGTGCCAGCAGCTTTGTGAGGGGGCAGGGAACTGAAGCTTTCTTT. Protein sequence: CASSFVRGQGTEAFF. Drawing the rest from reference TRBV7-9 and TRBJ1-1, the complete variable domain is DTGVSQNPRHKITKRGQNVTFRCDPISEHNRLYWYRQTLGQGPEFLTYFQNEAQLEKSRLLSDRFSAERPKGSFSTLEIQRTEQGDSAMYLCASSFVRGQGTEAFFGQGTRLTVV.

Many counts were recorded for this clonotype. The chain joins TRBV5-1 to TRBJ2-5; 7 nucleotides align to TRBD1. The V gene end was trimmed by 5 bases and the J gene end by 1 base; junction bases not matched to a gene: 14. Looked up from germline, CDR1 is SGHRS and CDR2 is YFSETQ. The CDR3 sequence is 17 residues long. The CDR3 here is CASSAGPETGPQETQYF. The CDR3 DNA sequence: TGCGCCAGCAGTGCGGGTCCAGAGACAGGGCCCCAAGAGACCCAGTACTTC.

In this sample, this clonotype turned up a few times. The V gene is TRBV7-2, the J gene TRBJ2-1; 15 bases line up with TRBD2. The CDR3 sequence is 18 residues long. Trimming cost V 5 bases and J 4 bases; bases outside gene matches: 9. Germline CDR1 and CDR2: SGHTA and FQGNSA. In DNA form, the CDR3 reads TGTGCCAGCAGCACTAGGTGGACTAGCGGGGGGGCTTACAATGAGCAGTTCTTC. It yields the protein CASSTRWTSGGAYNEQFF.

V and J are TRBV15 and TRBJ2-3, with D possibly called TRBD1 or TRBD2 (5 bases each). The V gene lost 5 bases and the J gene lost 0 bases, with 9 bases spanning the gap. Germline V gives CDR1 LNHNV, CDR2 YYDKDF (reference sequence). The CDR3 runs to 14 residues. CDR3 residues: CATSWGRSTDTQYF. The CDR3 DNA reads as TGTGCCACCAGCTGGGGACGGAGCACAGATACGCAGTATTTT.

The J gene is TRBJ2-1, the V gene TRBV11-3, with D maybe TRBD2 (5 bases). CDR3 length equals 16 residues. Germline CDR1 SGHNT, CDR2 YENEEA. Trimming shortened V by 4 bases and J by 3 bases, and 16 bases separated the two germline ends. The chain's CDR3 is CASSSSLGLLYNEQFF. DNA of the CDR3: TGTGCCAGCAGCTCATCCCTAGGACTTCTCTACAATGAGCAGTTCTTC.

The genes are TRBV5-1 and TRBJ2-1, with unresolved D. V dropped 4 bases and J dropped 0 bases, with 26 bases sitting between them. The CDR3 sequence is 20 residues long. Germline V lookup: CDR1 SGHRS, CDR2 YFSETQ. Here the CDR3 DNA reads TGCGCCAGCAGCCCCGGTCTTGGGTTTCCTCCATTAAGCTCCTACAATGAGCAGTTCTTC. Translation: CASSPGLGFPPLSSYNEQFF.

This clonotype was counted a few times. The chain joins TRBV5-1 to TRBJ2-7, with TRBD2 matching over 8 bases. Per the germline V gene, CDR1 is SGHRS and CDR2 is YFSETQ. The CDR3 has 14 amino acids. The ends lost 3 bases at V and 6 bases at J; junction bases unmatched: 8. The CDR3 is CASSSRGGLLEQYF. The CDR3 DNA is TGCGCCAGCAGCTCCCGGGGGGGATTGCTCGAGCAGTACTTC.

This sequence joins TRBV9 and TRBJ1-1, with a possible D match to TRBD1 (6 bases). The V and J ends lost 0 bases and 5 bases respectively, with 11 bases between them. CDR3 size: 14 residues. Looked up from germline, CDR1 is SGDLS and CDR2 is YYNGEE. The CDR3 sequence is CASSVGTGWTEAFF. The DNA of the CDR3 is TGTGCCAGCAGCGTAGGCACAGGGTGGACTGAAGCTTTCTTT.

The table lists this clonotype with a count of one. V is TRBV6-5 and J is TRBJ2-1, with D tentatively TRBD2 (5 bases). CDR1 and CDR2 (germline): MNHEY, SVGAGI. The CDR3 runs to 16 residues. Trimming removed 4 bases from V and 7 bases from J, with 20 bases in between. In nucleotides, the CDR3 is TGTGCCAGCAGTTCTCCCGGAGGCGGATCTTCAAATGAGCAGTTCTTC. Amino acids: CASSSPGGGSSNEQFF.

The chain carries TRBV7-2 and TRBJ2-1; a weak D match, TRBD1 (5 bases). This CDR3 has 14 amino acids. Looked up from germline, CDR1 is SGHTA and CDR2 is FQGNSA. CDR3 sequence reads: CATWGSGSYNEQFF. DNA for the CDR3: TGTGCTACCTGGGGCTCCGGATCCTACAATGAGCAGTTCTTC.

This clonotype came up many times. The rearrangement links TRBV30 to TRBJ2-5, with a weak D call TRBD2 (5 bases). The CDR3 runs to 13 residues. V lost 5 bases, J lost 3 bases, and 13 bases lay in between. CDR1 is GTSNPN, CDR2 SVGIG, per germline (reference sequence). CDR3 protein: CAWGGQSKETQYF. As DNA, the CDR3 is TGTGCCTGGGGCGGGCAGTCAAAAGAGACCCAGTACTTC.

This chain links TRBV7-2 with TRBJ1-1, with D tentatively TRBD1 (6 bases). The V end lost 3 bases, the J end lost 5 bases, and 13 bases lay between the germline ends. The CDR3 contains 14 residues. The germline gives CDR1 SGHTA, CDR2 FQGNSA. The CDR3: CASSFYTGRTEAFF. DNA of the CDR3: TGTGCCAGCAGCTTCTACACAGGGAGGACTGAAGCTTTCTTT. Variable domain in full (rest from reference TRBV7-2 and TRBJ1-1): GAGVSQSPSNKVTEKGKDVELRCDPISGHTALYWYRQSLGQGLEFLIYFQGNSAPDKSGLPSDRFSAERTGGSVSTLTIQRTQQEDSAVYLCASSFYTGRTEAFFGQGTRLTVV.

V gene TRBV9 combines with J gene TRBJ2-1, with 16 bases that match TRBD2. Germline values: CDR1 SGDLS, CDR2 YYNGEE. Trimming at V came to 5 bases and at J to 7 bases, leaving 9 bases not matched to a gene. CDR3 length: 17 residues. In DNA form, the CDR3 reads TGTGCCAGCAGGGGGGGACTAGCGGGAGGGCCCTCTAATGAGCAGTTCTTC. It encodes CASRGGLAGGPSNEQFF.

V usage is TRBV5-3 and J usage is TRBJ1-1; D perhaps matches TRBD1 (5 bases). TRBV5-3 qualifies as an ORF whose function is uncertain. The CDR3 extends over 17 amino acids. V lost 0 bases and J 0 bases, leaving 15 bases between the germline ends. DNA of the CDR3: TGTGCCAGAAGCTTGGCCGGGGGGGGAGCGATGAACACTGAAGCTTTCTTT. Amino acids: CARSLAGGGAMNTEAFF.

J is TRBJ1-4 and V is TRBV29-1; D remains ambiguous. V gave up 5 bases and J gave up 0 bases, with 10 bases separating them. There are 14 residues in the CDR3. The V gene's germline CDR1 is SQVTM and CDR2 ANQGSEA. CDR3 in amino acids: CSVLFPTTNEKLFF. The CDR3 nucleotides are TGCAGCGTTCTGTTTCCTACAACTAATGAAAAACTGTTTTTT.

This rearrangement joins TRBV7-2 to TRBJ1-3; the match to TRBD1 covers 9 bases. J lost 0 bases, V lost 10 bases, and 4 bases had no gene match. CDR3 length equals 14 residues. Germline V gene lookup returns CDR1 SGHTA and CDR2 FQGNSA. The CDR3: CATSTGGSGNTIYF. The CDR3 nucleotides read TGTGCCACCTCGACAGGGGGCTCTGGAAACACCATATATTTT.

The rearrangement joins TRBV7-2 to TRBJ1-1; TRBD1 matches 8 bases. V lost 5 bases to trimming and J lost 5 bases; unmatched junction nucleotides: 4. There are 13 residues in the CDR3. Germline V lookup: CDR1 SGHTA, CDR2 FQGNSA. The CDR3 DNA sequence: TGTGCCAGCAGCAGGACAGGGTGGACTGAAGCTTTCTTT. It encodes CASSRTGWTEAFF.

The chain carries TRBV13 and TRBJ2-1; D may be TRBD1 or TRBD2 (5 bases each). Germline V CDR1 and CDR2: PRHDT, FYEKMQ (reference sequence). V was clipped by 3 bases and J by 6 bases, with 18 bases between them. This CDR3 is 16 amino acids long. CDR3 bases: TGTGCCAGCAGCTTGGCCGGGTCACCAGGGAGCAATGAGCAGTTCTTC. Amino acids: CASSLAGSPGSNEQFF.

This clonotype was detected a few times. J is TRBJ2-7 and V is TRBV5-7, with TRBD1 as a possible D gene (6 bases). TRBV5-7 is classed as an ORF, of uncertain function. The CDR3 has 17 residues. V shed 3 bases and J shed 1 base, with 20 bases lying between them. The CDR3 region has the DNA TGTGCCAGCAGCTCGACCATTAGGACAGCCAAGTCCTACGAGCAGTACTTC. Translating gives CASSSTIRTAKSYEQYF.

This chain joins TRBV10-3 and TRBJ2-1, with 8 bases matching TRBD2. This CDR3 is built from 15 residues. With 5 bases clipped from V and 5 bases from J, the junction kept 8 bases outside the gene matches. Looked up from germline, CDR1 is ENHRY and CDR2 is SYGVKD. The CDR3 DNA sequence: TGTGCCATCAGTCACTCCGGGACTAGGGACAATGAGCAGTTCTTC. Amino acid sequence: CAISHSGTRDNEQFF.

This chain uses TRBV5-1 with TRBJ2-6; D uncertain. The CDR3 runs to 16 residues. Looked up from germline, CDR1 is SGHRS and CDR2 is YFSETQ. V was pared by 0 bases and J by 0 bases, with 7 bases between. The CDR3 reads CASSLVAPSGANVLTF. The CDR3 DNA sequence: TGCGCCAGCAGCTTGGTGGCGCCCTCTGGGGCCAACGTCCTGACTTTC.

This clonotype was picked up a small number of times. The V gene is TRBV29-1, the J gene TRBJ1-5; 8 bases line up with TRBD1. This CDR3 is built from 13 residues. Germline V gives CDR1 SQVTM, CDR2 ANQGSEA. V was pared by 4 bases and J by 3 bases, with 2 bases of the junction left unmatched. The CDR3 DNA sequence: TGCAGCGTTGCGACAGGGGTCAATCAGCCCCAGCATTTT. Protein product: CSVATGVNQPQHF.

There are many counts of this clonotype. The V and J genes are TRBV9 and TRBJ2-3; no clear D gene. The CDR3 has 14 residues. Germline CDR1 SGDLS, CDR2 YYNGEE. The V gene lost 3 bases and the J gene lost 2 bases, with 10 bases spanning the gap. CDR3 sequence reads: CASSATTITDTQYF. CDR3 DNA sequence: TGTGCCAGCAGCGCAACTACCATCACAGATACGCAGTATTTT.

V is TRBV30 and J is TRBJ2-1; 7 nucleotides line up with TRBD2. Germline V lookup: CDR1 GTSNPN, CDR2 SVGIG (reference sequence). The length of the CDR3 is 15 residues. Losses at the gene ends were 4 bases for V and 1 base for J; bases not matched to a gene: 7. CDR3 bases: TGTGCCTGGAAAACGTCGGGGGGATCCTACAATGAGCAGTTCTTC. Residues: CAWKTSGGSYNEQFF.